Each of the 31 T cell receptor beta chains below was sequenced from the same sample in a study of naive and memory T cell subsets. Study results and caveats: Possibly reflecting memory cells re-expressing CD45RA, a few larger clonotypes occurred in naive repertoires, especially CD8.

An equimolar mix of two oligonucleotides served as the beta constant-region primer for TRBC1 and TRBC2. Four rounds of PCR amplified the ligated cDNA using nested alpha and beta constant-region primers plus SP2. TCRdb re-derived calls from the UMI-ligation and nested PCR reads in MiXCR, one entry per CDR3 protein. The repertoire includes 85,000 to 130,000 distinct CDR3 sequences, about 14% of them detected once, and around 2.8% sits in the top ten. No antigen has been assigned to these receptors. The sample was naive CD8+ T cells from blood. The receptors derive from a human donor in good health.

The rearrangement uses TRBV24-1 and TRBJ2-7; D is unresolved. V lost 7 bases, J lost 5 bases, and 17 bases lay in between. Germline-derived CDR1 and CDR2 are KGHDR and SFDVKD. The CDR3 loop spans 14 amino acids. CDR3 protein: CATSPNTDVNEQYF. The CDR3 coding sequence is TGTGCCACCAGCCCCAACACGGACGTTAACGAGCAGTACTTC.

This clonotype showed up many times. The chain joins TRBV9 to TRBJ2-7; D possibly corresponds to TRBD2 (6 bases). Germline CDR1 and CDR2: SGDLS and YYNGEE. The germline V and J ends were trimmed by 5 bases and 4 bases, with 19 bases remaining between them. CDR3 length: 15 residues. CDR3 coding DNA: TGTGCCAGCAGTGAAGGCCGGGACTCAGGGTACGAGCAGTACTTC. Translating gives CASSEGRDSGYEQYF.

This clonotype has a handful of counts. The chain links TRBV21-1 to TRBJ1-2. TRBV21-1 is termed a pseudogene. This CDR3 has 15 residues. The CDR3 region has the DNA TGTGCCAGCCCAGAACTACAGCCCCGGGACTATGGCTACACCTTC. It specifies CASPELQPRDYGYTF.

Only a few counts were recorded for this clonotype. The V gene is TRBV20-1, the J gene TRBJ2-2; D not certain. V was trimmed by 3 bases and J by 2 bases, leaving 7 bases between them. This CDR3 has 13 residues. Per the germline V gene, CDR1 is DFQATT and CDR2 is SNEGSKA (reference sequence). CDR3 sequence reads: CSASGLNTGELFF. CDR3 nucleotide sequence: TGCAGTGCTAGTGGTCTAAACACCGGGGAGCTGTTTTTT.

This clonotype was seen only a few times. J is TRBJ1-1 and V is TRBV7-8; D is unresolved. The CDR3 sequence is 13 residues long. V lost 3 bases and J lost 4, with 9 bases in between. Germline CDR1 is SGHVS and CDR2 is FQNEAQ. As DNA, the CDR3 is TGTGCCAGCAGCTTTACCATTGCCACTGAAGCTTTCTTT. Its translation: CASSFTIATEAFF.

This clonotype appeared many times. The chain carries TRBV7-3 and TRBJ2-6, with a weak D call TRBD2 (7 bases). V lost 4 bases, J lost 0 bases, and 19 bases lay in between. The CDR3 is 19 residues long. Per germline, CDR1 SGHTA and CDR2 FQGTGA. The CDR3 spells CASSSLGGALSSGANVLTF. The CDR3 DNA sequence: TGTGCCAGCAGCTCTCTGGGGGGGGCTCTGTCCTCTGGGGCCAACGTCCTGACTTTC.

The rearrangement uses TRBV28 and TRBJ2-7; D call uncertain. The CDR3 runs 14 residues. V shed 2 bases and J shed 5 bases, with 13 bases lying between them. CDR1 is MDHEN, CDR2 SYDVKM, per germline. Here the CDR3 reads CASSLGDNANEQYF. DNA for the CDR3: TGTGCCAGCAGTTTAGGCGACAACGCCAACGAGCAGTACTTC.

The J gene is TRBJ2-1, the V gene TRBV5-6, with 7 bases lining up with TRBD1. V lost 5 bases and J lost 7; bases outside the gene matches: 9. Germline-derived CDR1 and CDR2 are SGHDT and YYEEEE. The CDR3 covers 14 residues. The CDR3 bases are TGTGCCAGCAGTCCCGGGACAGAGGGGAATGAGCAGTTCTTC. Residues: CASSPGTEGNEQFF.

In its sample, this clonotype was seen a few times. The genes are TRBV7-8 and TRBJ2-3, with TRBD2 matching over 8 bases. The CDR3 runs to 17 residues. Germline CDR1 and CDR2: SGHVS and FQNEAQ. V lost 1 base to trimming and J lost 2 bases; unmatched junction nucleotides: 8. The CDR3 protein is CASSLVAAGGYTDTQYF. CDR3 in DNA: TGTGCCAGCAGCTTAGTCGCCGCGGGGGGATACACAGATACGCAGTATTTT. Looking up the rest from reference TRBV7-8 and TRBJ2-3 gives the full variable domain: GAGVSQSPRYKVAKRGQDVALRCDPISGHVSLFWYQQALGQGPEFLTYFQNEAQLDKSGLPSDRFFAERPEGSVSTLKIQRTQQEDSAVYLCASSLVAAGGYTDTQYFGPGTRLTVL.

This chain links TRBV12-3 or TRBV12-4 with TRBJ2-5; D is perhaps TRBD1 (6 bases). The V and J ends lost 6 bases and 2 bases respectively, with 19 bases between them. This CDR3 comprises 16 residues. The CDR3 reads CASSAHTGNPQETQYF. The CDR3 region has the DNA TGTGCCAGCAGCGCACATACAGGGAACCCACAAGAGACCCAGTACTTC.

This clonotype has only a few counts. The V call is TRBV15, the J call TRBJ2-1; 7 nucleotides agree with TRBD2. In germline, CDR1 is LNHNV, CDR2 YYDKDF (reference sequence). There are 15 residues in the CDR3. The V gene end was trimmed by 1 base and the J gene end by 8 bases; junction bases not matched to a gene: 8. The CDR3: CATSRVGRLADEQFF. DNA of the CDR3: TGTGCCACCAGCAGAGTCGGGAGACTAGCCGATGAGCAGTTCTTC.

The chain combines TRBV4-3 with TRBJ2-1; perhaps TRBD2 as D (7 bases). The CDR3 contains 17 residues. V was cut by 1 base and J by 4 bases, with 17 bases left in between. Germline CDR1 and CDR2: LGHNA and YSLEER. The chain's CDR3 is CASSQGVPGGLYNEQFF. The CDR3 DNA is TGCGCCAGCAGCCAAGGGGTCCCGGGGGGCCTATACAATGAGCAGTTCTTC.

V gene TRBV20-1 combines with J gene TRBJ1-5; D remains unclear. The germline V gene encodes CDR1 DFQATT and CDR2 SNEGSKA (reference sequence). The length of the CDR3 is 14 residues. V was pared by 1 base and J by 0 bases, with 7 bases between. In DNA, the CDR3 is TGCAGTGCTAGAGGGTTAACTAGCAATCAGCCCCAGCATTTT. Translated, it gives CSARGLTSNQPQHF.

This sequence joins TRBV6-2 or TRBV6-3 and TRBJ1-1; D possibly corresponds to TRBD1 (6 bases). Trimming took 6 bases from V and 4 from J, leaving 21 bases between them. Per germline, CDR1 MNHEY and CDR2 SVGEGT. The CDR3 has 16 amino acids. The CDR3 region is CASSHLGGGFGTEAFF. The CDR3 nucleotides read TGTGCCAGCAGCCATTTAGGGGGGGGGTTTGGCACTGAAGCTTTCTTT.

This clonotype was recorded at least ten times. The CDR3: CASSFWGKGDVTQYF. CDR3 nucleotide sequence: TGTGCCAGCAGCTTCTGGGGGAAAGGGGATGTGACCCAGTACTTC. The chain has TRBV7-8 and TRBJ2-5; D tentatively reads TRBD1 or TRBD2 (5 bases each). CDR1 SGHVS and CDR2 FQNEAQ come from the germline V gene. The CDR3 loop spans 15 amino acids. Trimming removed 3 bases at V and 7 bases at J, with 18 bases between.

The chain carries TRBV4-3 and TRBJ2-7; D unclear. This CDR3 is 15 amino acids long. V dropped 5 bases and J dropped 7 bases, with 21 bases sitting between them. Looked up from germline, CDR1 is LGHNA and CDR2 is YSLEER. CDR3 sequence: CASSLNTVLLGEQYF. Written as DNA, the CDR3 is TGCGCCAGCAGCTTAAATACAGTACTTCTTGGGGAGCAGTACTTC.

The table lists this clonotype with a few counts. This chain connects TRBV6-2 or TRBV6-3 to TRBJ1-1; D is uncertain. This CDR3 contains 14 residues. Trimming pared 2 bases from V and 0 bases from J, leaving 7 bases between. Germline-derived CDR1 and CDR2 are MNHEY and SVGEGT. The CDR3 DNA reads TGTGCCAGCAGTTACGACATGGTGAACACTGAAGCTTTCTTT. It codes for CASSYDMVNTEAFF.

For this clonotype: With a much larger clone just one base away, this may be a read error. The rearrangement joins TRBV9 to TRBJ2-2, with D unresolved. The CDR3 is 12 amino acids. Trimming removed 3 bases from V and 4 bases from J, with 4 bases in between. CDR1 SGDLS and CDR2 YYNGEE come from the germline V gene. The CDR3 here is CASSDSTGELFF. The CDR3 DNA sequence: TGTGCCAGCAGCGACAGCACCGGGGAGCTGTTTTTT.

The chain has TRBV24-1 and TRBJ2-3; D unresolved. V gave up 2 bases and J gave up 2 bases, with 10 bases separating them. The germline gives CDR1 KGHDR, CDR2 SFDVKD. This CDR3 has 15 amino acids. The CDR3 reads CATSDSSRITDTQYF. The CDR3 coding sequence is TGTGCCACCAGTGATTCGAGCAGGATCACAGATACGCAGTATTTT.

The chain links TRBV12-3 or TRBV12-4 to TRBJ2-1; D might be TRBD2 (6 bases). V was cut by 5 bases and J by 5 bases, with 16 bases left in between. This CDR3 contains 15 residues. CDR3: CASSLLLGEDNEQFF. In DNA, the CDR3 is TGTGCCAGCAGTCTCCTTCTCGGGGAGGACAATGAGCAGTTCTTC.

This CDR3 reads CASSLLTDTQYF. Here the CDR3 DNA reads TGTGCCAGCAGCTTACTAACAGATACGCAGTATTTT. The chain couples TRBV7-9 to TRBJ2-3, with D unresolved. Germline V CDR1 and CDR2: SEHNR, FQNEAQ (reference sequence). This CDR3 comprises 12 residues. The germline V and J ends were trimmed by 2 bases and 3 bases, with 3 bases remaining between them. The variable domain in full, with the rest retrieved from reference TRBV7-9 and TRBJ2-3, is DTGVSQNPRHKITKRGQNVTFRCDPISEHNRLYWYRQTLGQGPEFLTYFQNEAQLEKSRLLSDRFSAERPKGSFSTLEIQRTEQGDSAMYLCASSLLTDTQYFGPGTRLTVL.

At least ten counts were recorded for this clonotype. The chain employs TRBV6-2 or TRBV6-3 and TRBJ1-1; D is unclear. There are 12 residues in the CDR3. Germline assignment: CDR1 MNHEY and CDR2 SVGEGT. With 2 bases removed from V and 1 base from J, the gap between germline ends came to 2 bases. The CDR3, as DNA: TGTGCCAGCAGTTACCCGAACACTGAAGCTTTCTTT. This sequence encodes CASSYPNTEAFF.

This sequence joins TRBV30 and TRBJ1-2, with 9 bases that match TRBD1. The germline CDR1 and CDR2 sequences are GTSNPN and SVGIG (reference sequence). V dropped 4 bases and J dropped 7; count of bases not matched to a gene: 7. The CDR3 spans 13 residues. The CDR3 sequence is CAWTPGQGFGYTF. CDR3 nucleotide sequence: TGTGCCTGGACACCCGGACAGGGGTTTGGCTACACCTTC.

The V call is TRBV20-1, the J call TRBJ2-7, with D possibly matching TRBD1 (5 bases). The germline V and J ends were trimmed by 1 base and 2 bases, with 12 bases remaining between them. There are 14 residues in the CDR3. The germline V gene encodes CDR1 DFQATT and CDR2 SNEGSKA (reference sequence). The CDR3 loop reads CSARVDSLTYEQYF. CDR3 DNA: TGCAGTGCTAGAGTCGACAGTTTGACCTACGAGCAGTACTTC.

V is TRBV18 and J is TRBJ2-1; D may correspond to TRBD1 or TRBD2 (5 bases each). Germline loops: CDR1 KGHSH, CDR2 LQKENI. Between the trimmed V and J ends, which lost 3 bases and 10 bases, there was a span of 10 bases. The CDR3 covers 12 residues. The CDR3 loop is CASSPVGTEQFF. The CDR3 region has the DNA TGTGCCAGCTCACCGGTGGGGACGGAGCAGTTCTTC.

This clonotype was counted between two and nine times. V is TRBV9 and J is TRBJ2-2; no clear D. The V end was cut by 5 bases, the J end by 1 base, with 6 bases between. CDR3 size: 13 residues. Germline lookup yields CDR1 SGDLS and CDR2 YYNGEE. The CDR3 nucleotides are TGTGCCAGCAGGACGGGGAACACCGGGGAGCTGTTTTTT. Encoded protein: CASRTGNTGELFF.

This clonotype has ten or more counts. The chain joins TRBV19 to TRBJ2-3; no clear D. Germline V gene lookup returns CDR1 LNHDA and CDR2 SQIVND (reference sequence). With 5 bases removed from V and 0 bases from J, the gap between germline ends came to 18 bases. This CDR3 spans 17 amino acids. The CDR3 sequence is CASSSRFGGASTDTQYF. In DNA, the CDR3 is TGTGCCAGTAGTTCCCGGTTCGGTGGTGCTAGCACAGATACGCAGTATTTT.

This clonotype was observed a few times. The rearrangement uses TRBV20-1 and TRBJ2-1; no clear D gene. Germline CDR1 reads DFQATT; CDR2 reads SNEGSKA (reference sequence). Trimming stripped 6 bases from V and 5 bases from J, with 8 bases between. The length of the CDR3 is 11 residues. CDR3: CSATADNEQFF. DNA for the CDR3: TGCAGTGCAACGGCCGACAATGAGCAGTTCTTC.

CDR3 nucleotide sequence: TGTGCCACCAGCGCCGAGACTAGCGGGGCCGAGACCCAGTACTTC. It codes for CATSAETSGAETQYF. The chain joins TRBV15 to TRBJ2-5, with TRBD2 identical over 11 bases. V was pared by 5 bases and J by 5 bases, with 7 bases of the junction left unmatched. The CDR3 totals 15 residues. Germline-derived CDR1 and CDR2 are LNHNV and YYDKDF (reference sequence).

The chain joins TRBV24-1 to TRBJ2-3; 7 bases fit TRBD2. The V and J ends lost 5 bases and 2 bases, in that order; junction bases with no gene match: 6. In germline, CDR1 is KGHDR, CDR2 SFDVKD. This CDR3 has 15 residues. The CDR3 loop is CATSAGGGITDTQYF. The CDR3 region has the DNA TGTGCCACCAGTGCCGGGGGAGGGATCACAGATACGCAGTATTTT.

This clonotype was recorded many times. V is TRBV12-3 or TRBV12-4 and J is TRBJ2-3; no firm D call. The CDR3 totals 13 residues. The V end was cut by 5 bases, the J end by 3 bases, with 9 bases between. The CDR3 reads CASSPPTTDTQYF. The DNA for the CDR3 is TGTGCCAGCAGTCCCCCCACAACAGATACGCAGTATTTT.